Given below is one T cell receptor (beta chain) in context. Germline V gene data show CDR1 as LNHNV and CDR2 as YYDKDF (reference sequence). After removal of 1 base from V and 4 bases from J, the junction contained 8 bases not matched to a gene. The CDR3 is 16 residues long. Data came from immunoSEQ multiplex PCR; TCRdb stores just in-frame clones and leaves some out. The sample carries about 200,000 clones, over 75% recorded once. The data stem from a study of blood T cell repertoires in COVID-19. This sequence joins TRBV15 and TRBJ2-7, with TRBD1 identical over 9 bases. Sequencing input: peripheral blood. The receptor comes from a human donor in a cohort sampled during active COVID-19. CDR3 nucleotide sequence: TGTGCCACCAGCAGAGGGAGTAGGACAGGGGCATACGAGCAGTACTTC. Its translation is CATSRGSRTGAYEQYF.